Below, 10 T cell receptor beta chains from the same sample are listed, as sequenced in a study of blood T cell repertoires in COVID-19. Here immunoSEQ multiplex PCR was the method, and the copy in TCRdb shows in-frame clones only, minus some. The sample lists approximately 280,000 clones, more than 85% occurring once. The specimen sequenced was peripheral blood. Receptors were obtained from a man in his forties with acute or convalescent COVID-19.

The genes are TRBV6-6 and TRBJ2-1; 8 bases match TRBD2. Trimming removed 5 bases from V and 6 bases from J; junction bases left unmatched: 6. The CDR3 has 14 residues. The germline V gene encodes CDR1 MNHNY and CDR2 SVGAGI (reference sequence). In nucleotides, the CDR3 is TGTGCCAGCAGTCGACCCGGGGGGGCCAATGAGCAGTTCTTC. This codes for CASSRPGGANEQFF.

The CDR3: CASILHPGSGYTF. As DNA, the CDR3 is TGTGCCAGCATACTTCACCCGGGGAGTGGCTACACCTTC. The rearrangement links TRBV2 to TRBJ1-2; D not resolved. Germline values: CDR1 SNHLY, CDR2 FYNNEI. The CDR3 covers 13 residues. The ends were cut back, 7 bases at V and 7 bases at J, with 16 bases in the middle.

This chain uses TRBV19 with TRBJ1-5; no firm D call. Trimming took 0 bases from V and 2 from J, leaving 5 bases between them. There are 14 residues in the CDR3. CDR1 LNHDA and CDR2 SQIVND come from the germline V gene (reference sequence). CDR3 bases: TGTGCCAGTAGTATAGAGCGTGGCAATCAGCCCCAGCATTTT. It specifies CASSIERGNQPQHF.

This clone appeared once. V usage is TRBV19 and J usage is TRBJ2-2; 7 positions match TRBD1. The CDR3 is 14 amino acids. Germline trimming cut 5 bases from V and 6 bases from J; bases unmatched to any gene: 6. Germline assignment: CDR1 LNHDA and CDR2 SQIVND (reference sequence). This CDR3 is CASSPNRGPGELFF. The CDR3 DNA sequence: TGTGCCAGTAGTCCAAATAGGGGGCCCGGGGAGCTGTTTTTT.

CDR3: CASSLRQGQDEKLFF. The CDR3 coding sequence is TGTGCCAGCAGTTTGCGACAGGGGCAGGATGAAAAACTGTTTTTT. V gene TRBV5-4 combines with J gene TRBJ1-4; 8 bases agree with TRBD1. Germline CDR1 reads SGHNT; CDR2 reads YYREEE (reference sequence). V lost 5 bases, J lost 6 bases, and 9 bases stayed unmatched. The CDR3 loop spans 15 amino acids.

This clone has more than one count but fewer than ten. The chain combines TRBV14 with TRBJ1-2, with D unresolved. The CDR3 loop spans 13 amino acids. V was trimmed by 1 base and J by 8 bases, leaving 11 bases between them. The germline V gene encodes CDR1 SGHDN and CDR2 FVKESK. The CDR3 sequence is CASSQVMGRGYTF. DNA for the CDR3: TGTGCCAGCAGCCAAGTGATGGGCCGGGGCTACACCTTC.

V gene TRBV5-6 combines with J gene TRBJ1-1; TRBD1 aligns across 8 bases. J gave up 0 bases and V 9 bases, and 4 bases lay outside the gene matches. The CDR3 runs to 13 residues. Looked up from germline, CDR1 is SGHDT and CDR2 is YYEEEE. The CDR3 protein is CATAGGLNTEAFF. CDR3 sequence (DNA): TGTGCCACCGCAGGGGGCTTGAACACTGAAGCTTTCTTT.

CDR3 protein: CASTPTGTQGAFF. As DNA, the CDR3 is TGTGCCAGTACTCCGACAGGCACTCAAGGGGCTTTCTTT. V and J are TRBV19 and TRBJ1-1; D might be TRBD1 (6 bases). Germline CDR1 reads LNHDA; CDR2 reads SQIVND (reference sequence). Trimming shortened V by 7 bases and J by 11 bases, and 20 bases separated the two germline ends. The CDR3 sequence is 13 residues long.

The chain uses TRBV10-3 and TRBJ2-2; 8 nucleotides match TRBD1. The junction had 14 bases not matched to a gene; V was cut back by 4 bases and J by 7 bases. CDR1 is ENHRY, CDR2 SYGVKD, per germline. The CDR3 loop spans 17 amino acids. In DNA, the CDR3 is TGTGCCATCAGTGGGGGCCCGAGGCAGGGGGCTGTCGGGGAGCTGTTTTTT. It yields the protein CAISGGPRQGAVGELFF.

The chain couples TRBV19 to TRBJ2-3; 11 bases are a match to TRBD1. The CDR3 runs to 16 residues. V lost 4 bases to trimming and J lost 3 bases; unmatched junction nucleotides: 6. Germline loops: CDR1 LNHDA, CDR2 SQIVND (reference sequence). CDR3 amino acids: CASSTPRDRGTDTQYF. The CDR3 DNA reads TGTGCCAGTAGTACCCCCCGGGACAGGGGGACAGATACGCAGTATTTT.